Below, 16 T cell receptor beta chains from the same sample are listed, as sequenced in a study of human T cells and chemical hapten exposure. Time point meaning: pre-sensitization, week 0. As for treatment: therapeutic diphenylcyclopropenone sensitization with weekly scalp DPC. TCRdb itself ran the RACE reads through MiXCR, one entry per CDR3 protein. The sample includes about 68,000 distinct CDR3 sequences, around 9.9% seen only once; the top ten take approximately 5%. The sequenced sample was whole blood, obtained in connection with sensitization to the hapten diphenylcyclopropenone (DPC). The receptor set was obtained from a woman in her forties or fifties with alopecia areata. Some clones in this sample may be carry-over from other donors' samples.

This clonotype was seen more than once but under ten times. The CDR3 sequence: CSASLPREGEETQYF. CDR3 DNA: TGCAGTGCTAGTCTCCCGCGGGAGGGGGAAGAGACCCAGTACTTC. The J gene is TRBJ2-5, the V gene TRBV20-1; the match to TRBD2 covers 9 bases. Germline CDR1 is DFQATT and CDR2 is SNEGSKA (reference sequence). With V trimmed by 3 bases and J by 3 bases, 8 bases remained unmatched. The CDR3 is 15 residues long.

This clonotype was detected only a few times. The V call is TRBV27, the J call TRBJ2-7; D perhaps matches TRBD2 (6 bases). The CDR3 runs to 14 residues. The ends were cut back, 2 bases at V and 5 bases at J, with 13 bases in the middle. CDR1 is MNHEY, CDR2 SMNVEV, per germline (reference sequence). The CDR3 sequence is CASSLVTGAHEQYF. The DNA of the CDR3 is TGTGCCAGCAGTTTAGTGACGGGAGCCCACGAGCAGTACTTC.

CDR3 DNA: TGCAGCGTTAGATACAATGAGCAGTTCTTC. Its translation is CSVRYNEQFF. This chain joins TRBV29-1 and TRBJ2-1, with D uncertain. V lost 5 bases and J lost 4, with 3 bases in between. In germline, CDR1 is SQVTM, CDR2 ANQGSEA. This CDR3 has 10 residues.

This clonotype came up a few times. Here the CDR3 reads CASSLGTAPYEQYF. CDR3 nucleotides: TGTGCCAGCAGCTTAGGGACGGCCCCCTACGAGCAGTACTTC. V and J are TRBV7-9 and TRBJ2-7; D is undetermined. Trimming removed 1 base at V and 2 bases at J, with 9 bases between. CDR1 is SEHNR, CDR2 FQNEAQ, per germline (reference sequence). The CDR3 runs to 14 residues.

V usage is TRBV18 and J usage is TRBJ2-5; D not resolved. Trimming removed 0 bases at V and 3 bases at J, with 8 bases between. CDR3 length equals 14 residues. Germline V lookup: CDR1 KGHSH, CDR2 LQKENI. CDR3 sequence reads: CASSPPTGKETQYF. CDR3 in DNA: TGTGCCAGCTCACCACCGACTGGAAAAGAGACCCAGTACTTC.

The chain links TRBV25-1 to TRBJ2-5, with 8 positions matching TRBD1. Trimming at V came to 5 bases and at J to 2 bases, leaving 7 bases not matched to a gene. The CDR3 covers 15 residues. Germline values: CDR1 MGHDK, CDR2 SYGVNS. CDR3 residues: CASSPSGQGQETQYF. DNA for the CDR3: TGTGCCAGCAGTCCTTCCGGACAGGGTCAAGAGACCCAGTACTTC.

The V gene is TRBV6-4, the J gene TRBJ1-1; 7 bases match TRBD1. The J segment lost 0 bases and the V segment lost 5 bases, leaving 3 bases of the junction unmatched. There are 14 residues in the CDR3. Germline-derived CDR1 and CDR2 are MRHNA and SNTAGT. The CDR3 is CASSSTGLNTEAFF. CDR3 in DNA: TGTGCCAGCAGTTCGACAGGGTTGAACACTGAAGCTTTCTTT.

This clonotype has only a few counts. The V call is TRBV7-9, the J call TRBJ1-5; no definite D call. The CDR3 length is 14 residues. V lost 4 bases and J lost 1, with 8 bases in between. The V gene's germline CDR1 is SEHNR and CDR2 FQNEAQ (reference sequence). The CDR3 nucleotides read TGTGCCAGCAGCTCCCGCACGAGCAATCAGCCCCAGCATTTT. As protein: CASSSRTSNQPQHF.

This clonotype was seen repeatedly, ten times or more. The DNA of the CDR3 is TGTGCCAGCAGTCGGACTGCTACCTACGAGCAGTACTTC. Encoded protein: CASSRTATYEQYF. The chain couples TRBV25-1 to TRBJ2-7, with a possible D match to TRBD2 (5 bases). From germline, CDR1 is MGHDK and CDR2 SYGVNS. Trimming pared 5 bases from V and 2 bases from J, leaving 10 bases between. This CDR3 has 13 residues.

This clonotype was seen repeatedly, ten times or more. In nucleotides, the CDR3 is TGCAGCGTTGAAGACATCCCGGGGAACAGGCTTTTAGGCACTGAAGCTTTCTTT. Translated: CSVEDIPGNRLLGTEAFF. The rearrangement joins TRBV29-1 to TRBJ1-1; the D gene is possibly TRBD1 (5 bases). The V and J ends lost 0 bases and 4 bases respectively, with 24 bases between them. The V gene's germline CDR1 is SQVTM and CDR2 ANQGSEA. This CDR3 is 18 amino acids long.

This clonotype was recorded many times. CDR3 amino acids: CASSPTLGAGDHQNYTDTQYF. Written as DNA, the CDR3 is TGTGCCAGCAGTCCAACTTTAGGGGCGGGAGACCACCAAAACTACACAGATACGCAGTATTTT. The chain carries TRBV12-3 or TRBV12-4 and TRBJ2-3; 7 bases map to TRBD2. Losses at the gene ends were 5 bases for V and 2 bases for J; bases not matched to a gene: 25. The CDR3 totals 21 residues.

Comments on this clonotype: Being one base from a much bigger clone, this may be a read error. The chain links TRBV4-3 to TRBJ2-7; D may be TRBD1 or TRBD2 (5 bases each). This CDR3 has 15 residues. In germline, CDR1 is LGHNA, CDR2 YSLEER. Here the CDR3 DNA reads TGCGCCAACAGCCAAGATCGGGACCGATCCTACGAGCAGTACTTC. Residues: CANSQDRDRSYEQYF.

This clonotype was counted between two and nine times. CDR3 nucleotides: TGTGCCAGCACCAAAGGGGAGGGCTCTGGGGCCAACGTCCTGACTTTC. Amino acid sequence: CASTKGEGSGANVLTF. This chain uses TRBV4-2 with TRBJ2-6; 7 bases are a match to TRBD2. Germline assignment: CDR1 LGHNA and CDR2 YNFKEQ. Trimming removed 7 bases from V and 0 bases from J; junction bases left unmatched: 6. CDR3 length equals 16 residues.

This clonotype was picked up a small number of times. The rearrangement uses TRBV6-5 and TRBJ2-2, with 10 bases lining up with TRBD2. After removal of 4 bases from V and 2 bases from J, the junction contained 7 bases not matched to a gene. Germline values: CDR1 MNHEY, CDR2 SVGAGI. The CDR3 is made up of 17 amino acids. The CDR3, as DNA: TGTGCCAGCAGTTCCATCCGGACTAGCGGAAACACCGGGGAGCTGTTTTTT. It translates to CASSSIRTSGNTGELFF.

This clonotype has more than one count but fewer than ten. V gene TRBV7-3 combines with J gene TRBJ2-3; 7 bases align to TRBD2. CDR1 and CDR2 (germline): SGHTA, FQGTGA. The CDR3 length is 15 residues. V dropped 1 base and J dropped 4; count of bases not matched to a gene: 5. The CDR3 loop is CASSLRMTSPDTQYF. For the CDR3, the DNA is TGTGCCAGCAGCTTAAGGATGACTAGCCCAGATACGCAGTATTTT.

This clonotype was seen only a few times. The rearrangement links TRBV7-8 to TRBJ2-3; TRBD2 matches 12 bases. This CDR3 has 17 amino acids. V lost 0 bases, J lost 5 bases, and 6 bases stayed unmatched. Germline assignment: CDR1 SGHVS and CDR2 FQNEAQ. CDR3 in amino acids: CASSLADPGLAGDTQYF. The CDR3 DNA reads as TGTGCCAGCAGCTTAGCGGACCCGGGACTAGCGGGAGATACGCAGTATTTT.